Below, one TCR beta chain is given with its context. The data were obtained in a study of blood T cell repertoires in COVID-19. Study as a whole: PBMCs, B-cell-depleted T cells, or T cells provided the cDNA or gDNA that made up the material.

Data came from immunoSEQ multiplex PCR; TCRdb stores just in-frame clones and leaves some out. Of 190,000 or so clones in the sample, roughly 89% were seen once. The TCR originated in a man aged 50 or older with acute or convalescent COVID-19. The sequenced material came from peripheral blood.

CDR3 residues: CASSFGQGFYGYTF. The CDR3 DNA is TGTGCCAGCAGTTTCGGACAGGGTTTCTATGGCTACACCTTC. The genes are TRBV27 and TRBJ1-2, with TRBD1 matching over 8 bases. V shed 3 bases, J shed 4 bases, and the junction held 4 bases outside the gene matches. CDR3 length: 14 amino acids. Looked up from germline, CDR1 is MNHEY and CDR2 is SMNVEV (reference sequence).